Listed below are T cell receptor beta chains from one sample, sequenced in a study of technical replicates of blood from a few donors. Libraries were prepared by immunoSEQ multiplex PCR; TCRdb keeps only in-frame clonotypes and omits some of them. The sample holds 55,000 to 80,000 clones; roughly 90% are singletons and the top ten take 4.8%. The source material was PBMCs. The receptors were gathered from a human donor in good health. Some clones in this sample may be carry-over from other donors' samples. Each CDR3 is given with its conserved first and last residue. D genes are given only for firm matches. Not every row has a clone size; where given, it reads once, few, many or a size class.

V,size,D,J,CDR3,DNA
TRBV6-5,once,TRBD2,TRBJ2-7,CATGGQRGSYEQYF,TGTGCCACGGGGGGTCAGAGGGGCTCCTACGAGCAGTACTTC
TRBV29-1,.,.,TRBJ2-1,CSVDLFNYNEQFF,TGCAGCGTTGATTTGTTCAACTACAATGAGCAGTTCTTC
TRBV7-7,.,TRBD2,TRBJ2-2,CASTPAGHTGELFF,TGTGCCAGCACCCCAGCGGGACACACCGGGGAGCTGTTTTTT
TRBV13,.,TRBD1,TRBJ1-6,CASRSLRDRGNNSPLHF,TGTGCCAGCAGATCCTTGAGGGACAGGGGTAATAATTCACCCCTCCACTTT
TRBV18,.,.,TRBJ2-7,CASSPGSAGAYEQYF,TGTGCCAGCTCACCAGGTAGCGCAGGGGCCTACGAGCAGTACTTC
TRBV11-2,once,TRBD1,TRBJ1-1,CASSARQGVFRAFF,TGTGCCAGCAGCGCACGACAGGGCGTTTTTAGAGCTTTCTTT
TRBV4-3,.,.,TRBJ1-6,CASSQDVWQARLNSPLHF,TGCGCCAGCAGCCAAGATGTGTGGCAGGCCCGACTAAATTCACCCCTCCACTTT
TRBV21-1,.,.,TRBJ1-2,CASSAPETIHYGYTF,TGTGCCAGCAGCGCCCCGGAGACCATCCACTATGGCTACACCTTC
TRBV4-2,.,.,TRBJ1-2,CASSQGGGRSYGYTF,TGTGCCAGCAGCCAAGGGGGGGGGAGGAGCTATGGCTACACCTTC
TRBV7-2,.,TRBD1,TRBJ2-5,CASSLATGQETQYF,TGTGCCAGCAGCTTAGCGACAGGGCAAGAGACCCAGTACTTC
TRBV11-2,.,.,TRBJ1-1,CASSLVRDTEAFF,TGTGCCAGCAGCTTAGTTCGGGATACTGAAGCTTTCTTT
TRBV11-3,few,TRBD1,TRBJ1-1,CASSDRTGQEAFF,TGTGCCAGCAGCGACCGGACAGGACAAGAAGCTTTCTTT
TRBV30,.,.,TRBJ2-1,CAQEVGQGWYNEQFF,TGTGCCCAGGAGGTGGGGCAGGGGTGGTACAATGAGCAGTTCTTC
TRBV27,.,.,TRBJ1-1,CASSGNRVTEAFF,TGTGCCAGCAGTGGGAACAGGGTGACTGAAGCTTTCTTT
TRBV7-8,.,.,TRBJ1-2,CASSFGQGRGYGYTF,TGTGCCAGCAGCTTTGGCCAGGGGAGAGGTTATGGCTACACCTTC
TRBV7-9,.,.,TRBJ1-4,CASSLRATNEKLFF,TGTGCCAGCAGCTTACGCGCAACTAATGAAAAACTGTTTTTT
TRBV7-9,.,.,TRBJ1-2,CASSLDQGNYGYTF,TGTGCCAGCAGCTTAGATCAGGGGAACTATGGCTACACCTTC
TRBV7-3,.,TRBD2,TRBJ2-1,CASSLAGDYNEQFF,TGTGCCAGCAGCTTGGCGGGGGACTACAATGAGCAGTTCTTC
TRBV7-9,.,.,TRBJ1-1,CASSLGVGAGNTEAFF,TGTGCCAGCAGCTTAGGGGTGGGGGCAGGGAACACTGAAGCTTTCTTT
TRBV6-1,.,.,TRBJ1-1,CASSEPLGASISPGAFF,TGTGCCAGCAGTGAACCCCTGGGGGCCTCTATCTCCCCGGGGGCTTTCTTT
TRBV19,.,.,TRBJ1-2,CASSPETGFNYGYTF,TGTGCCAGTAGTCCTGAGACAGGCTTCAACTATGGCTACACCTTC
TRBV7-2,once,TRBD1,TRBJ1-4,CASSPGQGRKLFF,TGTGCCAGCAGCCCCGGACAGGGACGAAAACTGTTTTTT
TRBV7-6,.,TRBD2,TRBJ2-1,CASSLGLAGNEQFF,TGTGCCAGCAGCTTAGGACTAGCGGGAAATGAGCAGTTCTTC
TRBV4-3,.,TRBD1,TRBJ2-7,CASSQDAGQGNEQYF,TGCGCCAGCAGCCAAGACGCCGGACAGGGTAACGAGCAGTACTTC
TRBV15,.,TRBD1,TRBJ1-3,CATSRVTGAAGNTIYF,TGTGCCACCAGCAGAGTGACAGGGGCGGCTGGAAACACCATATATTTT
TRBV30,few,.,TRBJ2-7,CAWGAGWVTEQYF,TGTGCCTGGGGCGCGGGGTGGGTTACCGAGCAGTACTTC
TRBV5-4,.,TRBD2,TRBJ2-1,CASSSLGRGSGEQFF,TGTGCCAGCAGCTCCTTGGGGCGGGGGAGCGGTGAGCAGTTCTTC
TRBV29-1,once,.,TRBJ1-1,CSVDSSGFQGAFF,TGCAGCGTTGATTCTAGTGGGTTCCAGGGCGCTTTCTTT
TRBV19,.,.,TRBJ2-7,CASSMMPGSYEQYF,TGTGCCAGTAGTATGATGCCCGGTTCCTACGAGCAGTACTTC
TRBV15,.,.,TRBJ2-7,CATSPPRGSAYEQYF,TGTGCCACCAGCCCACCCCGGGGTTCCGCCTACGAGCAGTACTTC
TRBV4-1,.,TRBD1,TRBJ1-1,CASSRGQGVGYTEAFF,TGCGCCAGCAGCCGGGGACAGGGGGTAGGGTACACTGAAGCTTTCTTT
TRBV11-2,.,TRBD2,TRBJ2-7,CASSFSSAGEVQYF,TGTGCCAGCAGCTTCTCTTCAGCGGGAGAGGTGCAGTACTTC
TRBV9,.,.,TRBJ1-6,CASSVGQINSPLHF,TGTGCCAGCAGCGTAGGACAGATTAATTCACCCCTCCACTTT
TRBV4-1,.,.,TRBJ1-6,CASSRLQAPLDGSPLHF,TGCGCCAGCAGCCGCCTACAGGCCCCTCTTGATGGTTCACCCCTCCACTTT
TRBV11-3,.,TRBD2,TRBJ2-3,CASSLGEGTQYF,TGTGCCAGCAGCTTAGGGGAGGGGACGCAGTATTTT
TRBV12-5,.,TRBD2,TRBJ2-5,CASAQGLANQETQYF,TGTGCTAGTGCCCAGGGACTAGCGAACCAAGAGACCCAGTACTTC
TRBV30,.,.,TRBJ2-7,CAWSQDVGGRQYF,TGTGCCTGGAGTCAGGACGTGGGGGGAAGGCAGTACTTC
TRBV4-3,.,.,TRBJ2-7,CASSQRWRPGEEQYF,TGCGCCAGCAGCCAAAGGTGGCGGCCTGGGGAGGAGCAGTACTTC
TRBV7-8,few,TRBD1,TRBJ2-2,CASSHLGGQGSGELFF,TGTGCCAGCAGCCACTTAGGCGGACAGGGTTCCGGGGAGCTGTTTTTT
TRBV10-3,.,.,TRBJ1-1,CAISGDTGWTEAFF,TGTGCCATCAGCGGAGATACAGGGTGGACTGAAGCTTTCTTT
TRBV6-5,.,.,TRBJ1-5,CASSYSPGNNQPQHF,TGTGCCAGCAGTTACTCACCGGGGAACAATCAGCCCCAGCATTTT
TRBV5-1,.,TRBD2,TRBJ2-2,CASSLDPAGVPNTGELFF,TGCGCCAGCAGCTTGGATCCAGCGGGGGTTCCGAACACCGGGGAGCTGTTTTTT
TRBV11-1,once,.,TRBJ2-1,CASSLAGAQYNEQFF,TGTGCCAGCAGCTTAGCAGGGGCCCAATACAATGAGCAGTTCTTC
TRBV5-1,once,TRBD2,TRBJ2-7,CASSLSPSGDYEQYF,TGCGCCAGCAGCTTGAGCCCCAGCGGGGACTACGAGCAGTACTTC
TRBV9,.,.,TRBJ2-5,CASSLNREQTQYF,TGTGCCAGCAGCTTGAACAGGGAACAGACCCAGTACTTC
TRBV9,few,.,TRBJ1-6,CASSIGPNSPLHF,TGTGCCAGCAGCATAGGGCCGAATTCACCCCTCCACTTT
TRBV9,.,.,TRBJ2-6,CASSGPQGTGANVLTF,TGTGCCAGCAGCGGACCCCAGGGTACTGGGGCCAACGTCCTGACTTTC
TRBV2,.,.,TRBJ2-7,CASSEGQGWEYAYEQYF,TGTGCCAGCAGTGAGGGGCAGGGGTGGGAGTACGCCTACGAGCAGTACTTC
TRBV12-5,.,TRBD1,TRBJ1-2,CASAGQEARGYTF,TGTGCTAGTGCCGGACAGGAGGCCAGGGGCTACACCTTC
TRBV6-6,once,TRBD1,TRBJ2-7,CASSYGQGRWEQYF,TGTGCCAGCAGCTATGGACAGGGGCGTTGGGAGCAGTACTTC
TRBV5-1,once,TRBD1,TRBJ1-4,CASSPRTGAGVELFF,TGCGCCAGCAGCCCCCGGACAGGGGCCGGAGTAGAACTGTTTTTT
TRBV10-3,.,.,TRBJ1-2,CAISGAAGGYTF,TGTGCCATCAGTGGTGCTGCGGGTGGCTACACCTTC
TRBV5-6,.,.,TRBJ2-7,CASSLVQGHEQYF,TGTGCCAGCAGCTTGGTACAGGGACACGAGCAGTACTTC
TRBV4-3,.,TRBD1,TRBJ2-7,CASSVDRGTYEQYF,TGCGCCAGCAGCGTAGACAGGGGGACCTACGAGCAGTACTTC
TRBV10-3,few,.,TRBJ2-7,CAISDGESYEQYF,TGTGCCATCAGTGATGGGGAGTCCTACGAGCAGTACTTC
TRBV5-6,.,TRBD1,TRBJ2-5,CASSPTDRGRPWEETQYF,TGTGCCAGCAGCCCAACGGACAGGGGGCGACCTTGGGAAGAGACCCAGTACTTC
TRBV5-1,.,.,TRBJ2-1,CASSLGGGYNEQFF,TGCGCCAGCAGCTTGGGAGGGGGCTACAATGAGCAGTTCTTC
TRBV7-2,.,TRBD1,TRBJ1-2,CASRLSATGGGYTF,TGTGCCAGCCGACTTAGCGCCACAGGGGGAGGCTACACCTTC
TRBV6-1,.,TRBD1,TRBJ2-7,CARPDRPEQYF,TGTGCCAGACCGGACAGGCCCGAGCAGTACTTC
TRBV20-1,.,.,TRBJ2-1,CSARAGSAAVF,TGCAGTGCTAGAGCAGGTAGCGCCGCGGTCTTC